In this sample, the clone carrying this T cell receptor (beta chain) turned up many times. Its specificity is unknown. The record originates from a study of T cell repertoires in cytomegalovirus infection. Across the whole study: CMV epitopes, recently identified HLA-C-restricted and well-studied HLA-B-restricted, were used. General study results and limits: Based on cumulative public TCR beta family frequency, carriers of CMV plus the relevant HLA were identified. In two of eight donors, the top clonotype was HLA-C-restricted CMV-specific.

CDR1 is SGHTA and CDR2 is FQGNSA in the germline V gene. V lost 1 base and J lost 6, with 13 bases in between. This CDR3 is built from 15 residues. TCRdb analysed the reads with MiXCR anew, one entry per CDR3 protein. Of 680,000 or so distinct CDR3 sequences in the sample, around 30% were seen once. The sample was cultured PBMCs, taken from culture after CMV antigen stimulation. This TCR was recovered from a human donor in good health (CMV status not recorded). Some clones in this sample may be carry-over from other donors' samples. The chain has TRBV7-2 and TRBJ2-1; TRBD1 or TRBD2 may be the D gene (5 bases each). The CDR3 coding sequence is TGTGCCAGCAGCTTAGGGACAATCGGAGGCAATGAGCAGTTCTTC. Protein product: CASSLGTIGGNEQFF.